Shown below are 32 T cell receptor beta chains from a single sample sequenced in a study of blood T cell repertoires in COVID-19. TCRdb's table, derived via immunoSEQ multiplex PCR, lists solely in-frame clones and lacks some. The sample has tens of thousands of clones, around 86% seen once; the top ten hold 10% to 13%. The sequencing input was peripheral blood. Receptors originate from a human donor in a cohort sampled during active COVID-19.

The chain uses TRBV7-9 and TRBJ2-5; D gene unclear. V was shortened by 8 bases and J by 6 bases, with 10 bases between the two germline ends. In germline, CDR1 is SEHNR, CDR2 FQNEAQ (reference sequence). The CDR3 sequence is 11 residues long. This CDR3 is CASLSVQTQYF. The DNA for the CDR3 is TGTGCCAGCCTGAGTGTCCAGACCCAGTACTTC.

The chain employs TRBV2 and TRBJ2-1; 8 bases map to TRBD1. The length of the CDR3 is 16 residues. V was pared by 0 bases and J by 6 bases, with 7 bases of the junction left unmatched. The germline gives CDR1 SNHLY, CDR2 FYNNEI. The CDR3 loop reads CASSEARTGRRNEQFF. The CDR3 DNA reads TGTGCCAGCAGTGAAGCACGGACAGGGAGGCGCAATGAGCAGTTCTTC.

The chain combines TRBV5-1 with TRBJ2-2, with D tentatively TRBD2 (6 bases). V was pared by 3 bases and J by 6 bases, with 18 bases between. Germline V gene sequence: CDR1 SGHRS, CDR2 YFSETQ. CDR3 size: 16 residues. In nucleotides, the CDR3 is TGCGCCAGCAGCTCTAGACTAGATAAAGGGGCCGGGGAGCTGTTTTTT. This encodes CASSSRLDKGAGELFF.

The CDR3 spells CASSVSQRGPETQYF. In DNA form, the CDR3 reads TGCGCCAGCAGCGTCAGCCAGCGGGGTCCAGAGACCCAGTACTTC. The J gene is TRBJ2-5, the V gene TRBV5-1, with TRBD2 matching 7 bases. Germline CDR1 and CDR2: SGHRS and YFSETQ. The CDR3 contains 15 residues. V lost 4 bases, J lost 4 bases, and 10 bases stayed unmatched.

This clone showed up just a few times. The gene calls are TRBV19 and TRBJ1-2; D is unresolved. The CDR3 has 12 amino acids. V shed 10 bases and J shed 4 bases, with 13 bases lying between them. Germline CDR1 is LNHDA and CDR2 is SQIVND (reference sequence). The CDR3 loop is CATKATGYGYTF. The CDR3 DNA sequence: TGTGCCACTAAGGCGACGGGCTATGGCTACACCTTC.

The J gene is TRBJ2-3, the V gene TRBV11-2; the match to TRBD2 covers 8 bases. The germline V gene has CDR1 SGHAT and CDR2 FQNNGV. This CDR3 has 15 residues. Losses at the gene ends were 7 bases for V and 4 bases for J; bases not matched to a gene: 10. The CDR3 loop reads CASNSGVGRADTQYF. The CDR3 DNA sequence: TGTGCCAGCAATTCGGGAGTCGGGAGGGCAGATACGCAGTATTTT.

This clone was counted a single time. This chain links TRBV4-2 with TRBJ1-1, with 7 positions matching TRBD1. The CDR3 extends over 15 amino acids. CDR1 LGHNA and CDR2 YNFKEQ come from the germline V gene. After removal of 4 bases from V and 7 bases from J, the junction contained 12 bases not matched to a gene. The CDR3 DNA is TGTGCCAGCAGCCGTTCACAAGGACAGGAGCTTGAAGCTTTCTTT. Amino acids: CASSRSQGQELEAFF.

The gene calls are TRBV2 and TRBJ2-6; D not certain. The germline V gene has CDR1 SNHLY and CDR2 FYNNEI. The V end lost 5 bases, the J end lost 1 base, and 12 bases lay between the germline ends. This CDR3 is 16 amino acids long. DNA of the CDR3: TGTGCCAGCAGTCCCCGGGTAGGATCTGGGGCCAACGTCCTGACTTTC. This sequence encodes CASSPRVGSGANVLTF.

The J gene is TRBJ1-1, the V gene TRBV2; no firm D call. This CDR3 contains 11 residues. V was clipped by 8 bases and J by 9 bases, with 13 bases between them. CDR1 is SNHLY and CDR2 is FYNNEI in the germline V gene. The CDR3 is CASLGRDKAFF. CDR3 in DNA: TGTGCCAGCCTTGGACGGGATAAAGCTTTCTTT.

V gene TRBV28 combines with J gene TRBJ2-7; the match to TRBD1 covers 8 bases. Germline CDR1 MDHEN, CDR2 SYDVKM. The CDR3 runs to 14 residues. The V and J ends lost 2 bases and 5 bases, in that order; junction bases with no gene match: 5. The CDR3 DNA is TGTGCCAGCAGTTTAAGGCAGGGGGCTAACGAGCAGTACTTC. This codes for CASSLRQGANEQYF.

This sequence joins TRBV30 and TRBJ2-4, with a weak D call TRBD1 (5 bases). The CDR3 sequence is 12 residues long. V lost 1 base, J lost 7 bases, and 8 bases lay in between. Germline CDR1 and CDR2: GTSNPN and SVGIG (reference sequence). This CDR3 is CAWSEGRNIQYF. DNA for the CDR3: TGTGCCTGGAGTGAGGGGCGGAACATTCAGTACTTC.

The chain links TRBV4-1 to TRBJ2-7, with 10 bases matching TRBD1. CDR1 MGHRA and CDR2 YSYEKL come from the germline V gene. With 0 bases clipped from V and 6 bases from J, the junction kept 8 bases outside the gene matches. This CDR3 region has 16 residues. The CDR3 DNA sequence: TGCGCCAGCAGCCAAGATCGCGGGACAGGGGCGGGCGAGCAGTACTTC. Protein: CASSQDRGTGAGEQYF.

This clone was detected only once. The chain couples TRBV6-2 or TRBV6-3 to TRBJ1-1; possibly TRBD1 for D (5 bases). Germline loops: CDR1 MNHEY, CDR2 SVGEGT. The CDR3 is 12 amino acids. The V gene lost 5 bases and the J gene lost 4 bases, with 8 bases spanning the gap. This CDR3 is CASSLQGTEAFF. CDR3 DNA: TGTGCCAGCAGTCTCCAGGGCACTGAAGCTTTCTTT.

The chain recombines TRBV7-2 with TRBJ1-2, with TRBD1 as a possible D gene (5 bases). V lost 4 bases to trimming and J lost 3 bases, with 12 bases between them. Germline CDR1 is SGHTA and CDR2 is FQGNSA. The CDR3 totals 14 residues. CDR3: CASSSALGDYGYTF. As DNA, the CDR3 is TGTGCCAGCAGCTCGGCGCTAGGGGACTATGGCTACACCTTC.

In nucleotides, the CDR3 is TGCGCCAGCAGCCAAACCGGACTAGCGGCAGCCTACAATGAGCAGTTCTTC. Encoded protein: CASSQTGLAAAYNEQFF. The J gene is TRBJ2-1, the V gene TRBV4-3; TRBD2 matches at 10 bases. Germline V gene data show CDR1 as LGHNA and CDR2 as YSLEER. The length of the CDR3 is 17 residues. Unmatched junction bases numbered 6, after V lost 2 bases and J lost 2 bases.

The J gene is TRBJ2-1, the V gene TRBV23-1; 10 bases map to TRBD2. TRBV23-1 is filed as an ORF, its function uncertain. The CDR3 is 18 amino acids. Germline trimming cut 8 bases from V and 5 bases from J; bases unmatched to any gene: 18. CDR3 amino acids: CASRVGLSGRAGDNEQFF. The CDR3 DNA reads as TGCGCCAGCCGTGTCGGCCTGAGCGGGAGGGCCGGAGACAATGAGCAGTTCTTC.

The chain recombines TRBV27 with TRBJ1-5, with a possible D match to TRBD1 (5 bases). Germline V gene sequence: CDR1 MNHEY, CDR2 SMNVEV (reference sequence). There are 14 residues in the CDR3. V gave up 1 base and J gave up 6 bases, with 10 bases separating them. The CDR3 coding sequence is TGTGCCAGCAGTTTATTTTACCAGGGTCAGCCCCAGCATTTT. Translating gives CASSLFYQGQPQHF.

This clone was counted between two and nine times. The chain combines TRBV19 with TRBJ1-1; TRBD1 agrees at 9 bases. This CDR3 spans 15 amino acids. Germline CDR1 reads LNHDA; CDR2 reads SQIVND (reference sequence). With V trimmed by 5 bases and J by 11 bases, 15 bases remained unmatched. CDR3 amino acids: CASSYASRDRDRAFF. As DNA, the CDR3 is TGTGCCAGTAGTTACGCATCCCGGGACAGGGATCGGGCTTTCTTT.

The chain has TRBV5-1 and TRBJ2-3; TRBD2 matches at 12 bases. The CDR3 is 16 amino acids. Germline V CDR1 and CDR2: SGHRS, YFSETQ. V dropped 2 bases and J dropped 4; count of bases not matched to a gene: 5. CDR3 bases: TGCGCCAGCAGCTTACTGACTAGCGGGAGTTCAGATACGCAGTATTTT. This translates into CASSLLTSGSSDTQYF.

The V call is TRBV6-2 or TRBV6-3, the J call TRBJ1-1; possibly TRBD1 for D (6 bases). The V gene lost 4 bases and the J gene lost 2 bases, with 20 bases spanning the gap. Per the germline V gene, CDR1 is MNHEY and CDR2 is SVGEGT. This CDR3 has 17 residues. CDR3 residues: CASSSPPGAAGNTEAFF. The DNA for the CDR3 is TGTGCCAGCAGTTCCCCCCCAGGGGCGGCTGGAAACACTGAAGCTTTCTTT.

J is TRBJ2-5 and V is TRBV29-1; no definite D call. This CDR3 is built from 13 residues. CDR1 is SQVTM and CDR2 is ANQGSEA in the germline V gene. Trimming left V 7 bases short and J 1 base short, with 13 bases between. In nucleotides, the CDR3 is TGCAGCGGTGTCAGAGGCAGCCAAGAGACCCAGTACTTC. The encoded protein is CSGVRGSQETQYF.

The CDR3 here is CASSLAGGGINEQYF. The CDR3 DNA reads as TGTGCCAGCAGCTTGGCAGGGGGCGGGATTAACGAGCAGTACTTC. The V call is TRBV5-6, the J call TRBJ2-7; TRBD1 aligns across 8 bases. Trimming at V came to 0 bases and at J to 5 bases, leaving 7 bases not matched to a gene. Germline V gene sequence: CDR1 SGHDT, CDR2 YYEEEE. This CDR3 is 15 amino acids long.

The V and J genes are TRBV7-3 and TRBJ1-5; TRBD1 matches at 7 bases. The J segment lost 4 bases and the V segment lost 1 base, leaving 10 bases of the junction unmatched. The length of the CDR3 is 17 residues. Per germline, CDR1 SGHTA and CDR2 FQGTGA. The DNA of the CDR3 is TGTGCCAGCAGCTTAAAGGGACAGTTGGAGGTTAATCAGCCCCAGCATTTT. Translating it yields CASSLKGQLEVNQPQHF. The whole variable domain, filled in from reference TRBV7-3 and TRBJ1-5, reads GAGVSQTPSNKVTEKGKYVELRCDPISGHTALYWYRQSLGQGPEFLIYFQGTGAADDSGLPNDRFFAVRPEGSVSTLKIQRTERGDSAVYLCASSLKGQLEVNQPQHFGDGTRLSIL.

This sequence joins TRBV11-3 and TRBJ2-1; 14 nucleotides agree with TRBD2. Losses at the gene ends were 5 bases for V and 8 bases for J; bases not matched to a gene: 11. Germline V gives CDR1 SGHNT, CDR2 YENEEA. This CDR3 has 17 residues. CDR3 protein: CASSPGTSGSPWDEQFF. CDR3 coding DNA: TGTGCCAGCAGCCCTGGGACTAGCGGGAGCCCTTGGGATGAGCAGTTCTTC.

The CDR3 is CASSDRDRNTEAFF. CDR3 nucleotides: TGCGCCAGCAGTGACCGCGACAGGAACACTGAAGCTTTCTTT. This rearrangement joins TRBV10-2 to TRBJ1-1; D is perhaps TRBD1 (5 bases). Germline lookup yields CDR1 WSHSY and CDR2 SAAADI. The CDR3 runs to 14 residues. V lost 3 bases and J 1 base, leaving 9 bases between the germline ends.

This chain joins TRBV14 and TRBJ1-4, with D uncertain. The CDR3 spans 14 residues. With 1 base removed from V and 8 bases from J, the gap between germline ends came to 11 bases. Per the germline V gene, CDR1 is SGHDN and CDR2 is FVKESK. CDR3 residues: CASSQASIQEKLFF. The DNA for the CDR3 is TGTGCCAGCAGCCAAGCCAGTATCCAGGAAAAACTGTTTTTT.

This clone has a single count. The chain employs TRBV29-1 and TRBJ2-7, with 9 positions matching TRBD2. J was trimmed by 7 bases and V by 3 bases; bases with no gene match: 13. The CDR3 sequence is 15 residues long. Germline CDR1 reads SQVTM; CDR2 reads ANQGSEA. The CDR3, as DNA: TGCAGCGTTGAGGGCCTAGCGGGACCCCTACGAGAGCAGTACTTC. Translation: CSVEGLAGPLREQYF.

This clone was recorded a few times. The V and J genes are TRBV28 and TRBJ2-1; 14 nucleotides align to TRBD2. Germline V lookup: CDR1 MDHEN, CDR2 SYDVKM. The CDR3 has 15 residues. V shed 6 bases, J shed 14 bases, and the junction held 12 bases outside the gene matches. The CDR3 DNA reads TGTGCCAGCAGGCCCCTTGGGACTAGCGGGAGTCCCAAGTTCTTC. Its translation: CASRPLGTSGSPKFF.

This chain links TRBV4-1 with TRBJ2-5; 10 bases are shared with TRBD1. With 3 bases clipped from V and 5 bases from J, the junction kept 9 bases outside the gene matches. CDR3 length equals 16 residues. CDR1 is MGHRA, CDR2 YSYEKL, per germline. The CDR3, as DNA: TGCGCCAGCAGCCACCCCCGGGACAGGGGTTCGGAGACCCAGTACTTC. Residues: CASSHPRDRGSETQYF.

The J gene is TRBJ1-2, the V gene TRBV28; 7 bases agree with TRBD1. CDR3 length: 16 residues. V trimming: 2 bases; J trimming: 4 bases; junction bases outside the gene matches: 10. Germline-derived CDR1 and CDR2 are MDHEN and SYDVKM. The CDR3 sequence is CASSLPTGQAGYGYTF. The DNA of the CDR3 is TGTGCCAGCAGTTTACCCACCGGACAGGCAGGCTATGGCTACACCTTC.

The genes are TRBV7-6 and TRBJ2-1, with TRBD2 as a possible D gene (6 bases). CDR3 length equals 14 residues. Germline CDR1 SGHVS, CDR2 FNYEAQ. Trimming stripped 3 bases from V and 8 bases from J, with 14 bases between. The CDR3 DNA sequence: TGTGCCAGCAGCTTTCCGGAACGGGGGTATGAGCAGTTCTTC. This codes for CASSFPERGYEQFF.

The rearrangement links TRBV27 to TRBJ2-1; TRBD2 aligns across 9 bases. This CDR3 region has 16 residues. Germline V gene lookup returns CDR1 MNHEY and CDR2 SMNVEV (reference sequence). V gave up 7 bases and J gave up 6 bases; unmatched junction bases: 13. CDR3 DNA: TGTGCCAGCACCCCGGCGGGAGGGCTTGGTTCCAATGAGCAGTTCTTC. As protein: CASTPAGGLGSNEQFF.